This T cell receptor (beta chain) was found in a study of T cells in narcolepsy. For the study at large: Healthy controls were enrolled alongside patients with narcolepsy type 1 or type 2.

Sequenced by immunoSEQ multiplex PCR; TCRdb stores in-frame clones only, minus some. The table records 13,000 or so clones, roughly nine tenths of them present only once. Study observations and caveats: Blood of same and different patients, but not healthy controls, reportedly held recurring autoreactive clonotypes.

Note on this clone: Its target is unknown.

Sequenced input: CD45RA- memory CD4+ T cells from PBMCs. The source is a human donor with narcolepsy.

The CDR3 DNA reads as TGTGCCAGCAGTTTAAGTCTAGCGGGAGGTTTCCAGTACTTC. Translating it yields CASSLSLAGGFQYF. The chain combines TRBV28 with TRBJ2-5, with 11 bases fitting TRBD2. From germline, CDR1 is MDHEN and CDR2 SYDVKM. The CDR3 has 14 amino acids. V shed 2 bases and J 10 bases; nucleotides not matched to a gene: 6.